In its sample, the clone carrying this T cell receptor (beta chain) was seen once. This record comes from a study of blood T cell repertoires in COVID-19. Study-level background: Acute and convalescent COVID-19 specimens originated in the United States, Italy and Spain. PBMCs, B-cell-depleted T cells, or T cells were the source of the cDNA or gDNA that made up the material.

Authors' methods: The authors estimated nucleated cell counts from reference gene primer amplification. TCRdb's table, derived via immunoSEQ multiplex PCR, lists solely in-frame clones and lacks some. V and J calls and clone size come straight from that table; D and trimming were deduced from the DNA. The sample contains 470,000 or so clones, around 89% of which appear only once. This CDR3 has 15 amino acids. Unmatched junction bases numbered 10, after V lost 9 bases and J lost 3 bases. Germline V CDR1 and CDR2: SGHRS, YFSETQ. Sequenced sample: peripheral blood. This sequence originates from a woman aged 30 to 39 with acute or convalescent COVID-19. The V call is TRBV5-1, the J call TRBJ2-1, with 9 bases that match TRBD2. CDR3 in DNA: TGCGCCACCCAAGCGGGGGGCGGGGACTACAATGAGCAGTTCTTC. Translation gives CATQAGGGDYNEQFF.